This T cell receptor (beta chain) was identified during a study of persistence of HIV-infected CD4 T cells. The libraries were made with immunoSEQ version 4 in survey mode. Each sample used up to roughly 1 ug genomic DNA diluted to about 10 ng/uL. Measured with immunoSEQ multiplex PCR; TCRdb has only the in-frame clones, and not every one. The sample contains under 15,000 clones, approximately 75% of which appear only once. V was cut by 6 bases and J by 2 bases, with 13 bases left in between. The germline V gene has CDR1 MDHEN and CDR2 SYDVKM. The CDR3 covers 14 residues. Stimulation used about 10 ug/mL lysate from CMV-infected fibroblasts. Sorting selected CD4+ T cells upregulating both CD40 ligand and CD69. CD8+ T cells were removed from PBMCs prior to stimulation. As for this clone: Antigen unknown.

This sequence was found in an adult man with HIV who was CMV-seropositive. Specimen: CD4+ T cells sorted from PBMCs after approximately 18-hour stimulation, collected from a patient who received antiretroviral therapy. V is TRBV28 and J is TRBJ1-1; no reliable D call. CDR3 nucleotide sequence: TGTGCCAGCAGGCCGACCGGTGGAAACACTGAAGCTTTCTTT. This encodes CASRPTGGNTEAFF.